This T cell receptor (beta chain) came from a study of neurological immune-mediated disorders. Many counts were recorded for this clonotype. Its antigen is currently unknown. Mismatch with germline at one junction end may stem from a read error. The CDR3 is 16 amino acids. Germline assignment: CDR1 SSHAT and CDR2 FNYEAQ (reference sequence). Source material was 2 million unsorted PBMCs, stored at -80 °C in RNAlater. Findings and limits, study-wide: None of the CDR3 amino acid sequences of expanded clones recurred across subjects, suggesting private repertoires in all groups. The study found the most TCR clonal expansion in HTLV-1-associated myelopathy and the least in multiple sclerosis, below healthy controls.

The output of every sequencing run, over 180 million TCR-beta sequences, came from 15-18 subjects. TCRdb recomputed calls from the 5' RACE reads with MiXCR, one row per CDR3 protein. The sample holds 30,000 or so distinct CDR3 sequences, roughly 4.4% seen once. The clonotype originates from a man aged 18 to 35 in good health. The sequenced sample consisted of PBMCs. This rearrangement joins TRBV7-7 to TRBJ2-2; 9 bases align to TRBD1. The CDR3, as DNA: TGTGCTAGCAGCTTCCCGGGACAGGGAGTCACCGGGGAGCTGTTTTTT. This sequence encodes CASSFPGQGVTGELFF.